Here is one T cell receptor (beta chain) with its context. Its recognized antigen is unknown. Base qualities were left out, and no much larger clone turns up one base away. This specimen's time point label, per the study, means: peripheral blood 6 weeks after treatment start. The cohort comprised nearly 30 patients with locally advanced or metastatic urothelial carcinoma treated at Memorial Sloan Kettering on a trial protocol. Peripheral blood mononuclear cells were collected pretreatment and during treatment, with between 1 and 8 total time points per patient. The Qiagen DNeasy Blood extraction kit was used to purify genomic DNA from total PBMCs and tumor samples. PBMCs were collected pretreatment and during treatment and were isolated and stored as previously described. This entry comes from a study of PD-L1 blockade in urothelial cancer (dated by TCRdb to about 2017). In terms of the full investigation: Therapy was started in the mid-2010s for all patients, and atezolizumab 1,200 mg was administered intravenously every 3 weeks. Durable clinical benefit was achieved by nine patients and was not achieved by 20 patients. Blood samples gave median yields of around 150,000 T cells and more than 80,000 unique TCRs, along with a median clonality of 0.080. An ECOG performance status of 0 or 1 was recorded for the patients, and 0 to 3 prior chemotherapy regimens had been received by the patients. Durable clinical benefit was defined as a progression-free survival longer than 6 months, and TCR features were additionally tested against progression-free survival and overall survival. About 85% of the roughly 29 patients were identified as males with urothelial cancer of bladder origin, and a prior smoking history was reported by 18 of 29 patients. Pretreatment tumor samples, along with matched peripheral blood serially collected before and after atezolizumab treatment, were subjected to TCR sequencing. Around 29 patients had pretreatment blood TCR-seq, roughly 24 had at least one posttreatment blood collection, and roughly 24 had tumor TCR-seq. Blood samples were analyzed at 3 weeks after treatment start (second dose) and at 6 weeks after treatment start. An exploratory multi-omic analysis was conducted of the somatic, immune and clinical correlates of response to PD-L1 blockade with atezolizumab in urothelial cancer. In the same patients who had TCR sequencing, pretreatment tumors also underwent whole exome sequencing and RNA sequencing.

Broad study findings and their caveats: Because of the small sample size (n of about 29) and the many exploratory analyses performed, the results are intended to be regarded as hypothesis-generating. A pretreatment peripheral blood TCR clonality below the median was linked to improved progression-free and overall survival. Greater expansion of tumor-associated TCR clones in peripheral blood 3 weeks after the start of treatment was observed in patients with durable benefit (n ≈ 20, p = 0.022).

To estimate absolute template abundance from read counts, synthetic TCR analog templates were spiked into each PCR. Using the immunoSEQ assay, TCRbeta CDR3 regions were amplified from genomic DNA with bias-controlled V and J gene primers. Rearranged TCRbeta segments were sequenced at approximately 20X coverage. On the study's bioinformatics: Clustering was used to correct sequencing errors, and CDR3s were annotated against IMGT to assign V, D and J genes. Out-of-frame and stop-codon sequences were excluded, and only productive TCRbeta rearrangements were used in downstream analyses. Clonality was computed as one minus Shannon entropy normalized by the log of the number of unique productive sequences. Fisher's exact test with Benjamini-Hochberg correction, using a cutoff of adjusted p below 0.01, was how clones that differed between time points or between blood and tumor were identified. The immuneACCESS repertoire file appears here via TCRdb, limited to in-frame rearrangements. These files lack a portion of the clones; in checked studies, under half of the deficit traces to unresolved V genes, and the cause of the others is not known. The V and J calls and the clone size are those of that table, but D and trimming were determined from the DNA. This sample lists 25,000 to 35,000 clones; 79% were detected once. Of the sample, 3% to 3.5% is held by the ten largest clones.

This receptor was taken from a man between 65 and 85 years old with urothelial cancer. The sample was PBMCs, taken around atezolizumab (anti-PD-L1) treatment.

The DNA sequence follows: TGTGCCAGCAGTCCGACGGGACTAGACTACGAGCAGTACTTC. The resulting protein is CASSPTGLDYEQYF. The V and J genes are TRBV28 and TRBJ2-7, with TRBD2 identical over 8 junction bases. The germline V gene encodes CDR1 MDHEN and CDR2 SYDVKM. Unmatched junction bases come to 6, with V trimmed by 5 bases and J by 3 bases. The CDR3 starts with the cysteine, ends with the phenylalanine, and has 14 residues. CDR3 DNA is the only sequence kept; it has 42 bases, read in frame from the first base.